One T cell receptor beta chain is described in this entry. Many counts were recorded for this clonotype. This clone's antigen is unknown. No base qualities exist here, and no much larger clone lies one base off it. The data are from a study of T cells in Graves' hyperthyroidism and ophthalmopathy (dated by TCRdb to about 2019). As for the study more broadly: Peripheral blood was collected at initial diagnosis, before any treatment. TCR V-J signatures able to tell the groups apart were searched for in a discovery cohort of approximately 95 patients, of whom 40 to 45 had Graves' ophthalmopathy and about 60 had stable Graves' hyperthyroidism. An independent validation cohort of around 20 hyperthyroidism patients and about 15 patients who later progressed to ophthalmopathy tested prospective prediction of ophthalmopathy. For training and testing, the 100 or so patients in the discovery cohort were randomly divided in a 7:3 ratio. Thyroid tissue and blood T-cell repertoires from about six Graves' hyperthyroidism patients were also compared in the study. The paper describes TCR Vbeta CDR3 sequencing of 140 or so peripheral blood samples, made up of roughly 40 ophthalmopathy patients, 70 to 80 hyperthyroidism patients and about 17 progressor patients. After sampling, hyperthyroidism patients received methimazole starting at 30 mg daily, and ophthalmopathy patients received high-dose intravenous methylprednisolone. What the work shows at the level of the full study, not this receptor alone: In validation, progression to ophthalmopathy was predicted by the model with roughly 69% sensitivity and nearly 75% specificity, a median of about 6.8 months before onset. No statistical method was used to fix the sample size in advance, and group allocation was not hidden from the investigators. Most expanded thyroid clonotypes (frequency above 0.001) were also detected in blood, a finding suggesting that blood repertoires may reflect thyroid immune responses. A model built on a 13 V-J signature distinguished ophthalmopathy from stable hyperthyroidism, reaching around 90% sensitivity and around 82% specificity in cross-validation and 80%/75% in testing.

The TCR beta CDR3 regions were amplified from the RNA transcripts. A first-round RT-PCR of the TCR CDR3 used the HTBI primer set with the Qiagen OneStep RT-PCR kit. Libraries were constructed in a second round of multiplex PCR, after which size selection and purification were performed. The libraries were sequenced on an Illumina HiSeq2000 using paired-end 100 bp reads. On the study's bioinformatics: SOAPnuke was used to process the raw data, removing reads that contained adapters or uncalled bases, had a mean Phred below 15, or lacked an exact match to the constant primer or identifier. High-quality paired reads were merged using COPE v1.2.5, and each unique nucleotide sequence was defined as a clonotype. Clonotypes were aligned to IMGT TRBV, TRBD and TRBJ reference segments using MiTCR v1.1. The analysis was restricted to V-J combinations with a frequency above 0.0001, which together covered 99% to 99.2% of the repertoires. The TCS score was defined as the ratio of F50 (clonal expansion) to E x V (chaos), calculated using BLOSUM62-based TCRdist between CDR3 peptides within each V-J. Welch's t-statistics and random forest reduced 500 to 550 V-J features to some 14, which were used in a naive Bayes classifier (R e1071). TCRdb trimmed public reads at Q25 via fastp, called clones via MiXCR and kept in-frame beta chains. Rows with one shared CDR3 protein collapse into an entry with the most common genes and DNA. TCRdb, rather than the study authors, made the V and J calls. The sample data list hundreds of thousands of distinct CDR3 sequences, and roughly 21% of these were observed just once. The leading ten clones occupy around 50% of the sample.

The CDR3 measures 15 amino acids from cysteine to phenylalanine. The kept DNA is CDR3 alone, 45 bases in frame from the first base. From V the trimming removes 0 bases and from J it removes 7 bases, while the gene matches leave 6 bases of the junction unaccounted for. Based on the germline V gene (reference sequence), the CDR1 and CDR2 sequences are GTSNPN and SVGIG. Ophthalmopathy patients had moderately to severely active disease, with a Clinical Activity Score of 3 or more, a NOSPECS grade of 4 or more, and a disease duration of less than 3 months. Patients with uncontrolled infections, other autoimmune diseases, pregnancy or lactation were excluded. Clinical symptoms, serum thyroxine and TRAb, thyroid ultrasound, and orbital computed tomography formed the basis for the diagnoses. PBMCs were isolated from more than 9 ml of fresh peripheral blood by Ficoll-Paque density gradient centrifugation. Trizol reagent was used to extract total RNA, and RNA quality was then checked on an Agilent 2100 Bioanalyzer.

This receptor was identified in a man aged 35-49 years with Graves' ophthalmopathy. Input material: blood. This sequence uses TRBV30 and TRBJ1-4; 9 bases in the middle match TRBD1. The CDR3: CAWSVGGQGGEKLFF. The bases read TGTGCCTGGAGTGTGGGGGGACAGGGAGGTGAAAAACTGTTTTTT.